Shown below are 11 T cell receptor beta chains from a single sample sequenced in a study of blood T cell repertoires in COVID-19. TCRdb's copy holds only in-frame clones and misses some; the assay was immunoSEQ multiplex PCR. Among around 63,000 clones listed, around 79% were seen once. What was sequenced was peripheral blood. These receptors were taken from a woman in her forties or fifties with active or convalescent COVID-19.

The chain carries TRBV15 and TRBJ2-7, with TRBD2 as a possible D gene (5 bases). With 4 bases removed from V and 2 bases from J, the gap between germline ends came to 9 bases. Germline V CDR1 and CDR2: LNHNV, YYDKDF (reference sequence). This CDR3 spans 13 amino acids. This CDR3 is CATSKGRPYEQYF. The DNA for the CDR3 is TGTGCCACCAGCAAAGGGAGACCCTACGAGCAGTACTTC. Full variable domain (outside the CDR3, taken from reference TRBV15 and TRBJ2-7): DAMVIQNPRYQVTQFGKPVTLSCSQTLNHNVMYWYQQKSSQAPKLLFHYYDKDFNNEADTPDNFQSRRPNTSFCFLDIRSPGLGDTAMYLCATSKGRPYEQYFGPGTRLTVT.

The chain joins TRBV3-1 (or the pseudogene TRBV3-2) to TRBJ1-2, with TRBD1 matching 8 bases. Trimming at V came to 0 bases and at J to 3 bases, leaving 3 bases not matched to a gene. The CDR3 consists of 15 residues. Per the germline V gene, CDR1 is LGHDT and CDR2 is YNNKEL (reference sequence). CDR3 sequence: CASSQDPGQDYGYTF. The CDR3 region has the DNA TGTGCCAGCAGCCAAGATCCGGGACAGGACTATGGCTACACCTTC.

The chain links TRBV28 to TRBJ1-4; D is undetermined. The CDR3 is 18 residues long. Germline CDR1 reads MDHEN; CDR2 reads SYDVKM. Trimming left V 4 bases short and J 8 bases short, with 26 bases between. The chain's CDR3 is CASSSPTRNGWAGEKLFF. CDR3 in DNA: TGTGCCAGCAGTTCACCGACGAGAAACGGATGGGCGGGGGAAAAACTGTTTTTT.

The gene calls are TRBV7-9 and TRBJ2-1, with D possibly matching TRBD2 (6 bases). Germline loops: CDR1 SEHNR, CDR2 FQNEAQ (reference sequence). V shed 5 bases and J shed 5 bases, with 16 bases lying between them. The CDR3 totals 15 residues. The CDR3 reads CASSILAGTDNEQFF. The CDR3 DNA reads as TGTGCCAGCAGCATACTAGCCGGGACCGACAATGAGCAGTTCTTC.

The rearrangement uses TRBV5-1 and TRBJ2-3, with TRBD2 identical over 11 bases. V shed 2 bases, J shed 5 bases, and the junction held 7 bases outside the gene matches. The CDR3 loop spans 16 amino acids. CDR1 is SGHRS and CDR2 is YFSETQ in the germline V gene. The CDR3 nucleotides are TGCGCCAGCAGCTTAAACTTAGCGGGAGGGGGAGATACGCAGTATTTT. Its translation: CASSLNLAGGGDTQYF.

The chain is built from TRBV11-2 and TRBJ2-2, with a weak D call TRBD2 (6 bases). The CDR3 covers 13 residues. V was trimmed by 1 base and J by 8 bases, leaving 8 bases between them. The V gene's germline CDR1 is SGHAT and CDR2 FQNNGV. The CDR3 protein is CASSLGRVGELFF. In DNA, the CDR3 is TGTGCCAGCAGCTTAGGGAGGGTGGGGGAGCTGTTTTTT. Based on the CDR3 plus reference TRBV11-2 and TRBJ2-2, the full variable domain is EAGVAQSPRYKIIEKRQSVAFWCNPISGHATLYWYQQILGQGPKLLIQFQNNGVVDDSQLPKDRFSAERLKGVDSTLKIQPAKLEDSAVYLCASSLGRVGELFFGEGSRLTVL.

This clone occurred a few times. This sequence joins TRBV4-1 and TRBJ2-7; TRBD1 matches 10 bases. The germline gives CDR1 MGHRA, CDR2 YSYEKL. With 1 base clipped from V and 0 bases from J, the junction kept 6 bases outside the gene matches. The CDR3 length is 17 residues. The DNA of the CDR3 is TGCGCCAGCAGCCAAGGAGACAGGGGGCCTAGCTCCTACGAGCAGTACTTC. This codes for CASSQGDRGPSSYEQYF.

The CDR3 sequence is CASSLPGGEQYF. The CDR3 coding sequence is TGTGCCAGCAGCTTACCGGGGGGCGAGCAGTACTTC. V gene TRBV7-8 combines with J gene TRBJ2-7; 7 bases are shared with TRBD2. After removal of 2 bases from V and 6 bases from J, the junction contained 1 base not matched to a gene. Germline V gives CDR1 SGHVS, CDR2 FQNEAQ. The CDR3 loop spans 12 amino acids.

The genes are TRBV3-1 (or the pseudogene TRBV3-2) and TRBJ2-3, with D perhaps TRBD1 (6 bases). V was shortened by 4 bases and J by 3 bases, with 17 bases between the two germline ends. The germline V gene has CDR1 LGHDT and CDR2 YNNKEL (reference sequence). The CDR3 is 16 residues long. The CDR3, as DNA: TGTGCCAGCAGCCCCTGGACAGAGCCTGGGACAGATACGCAGTATTTT. Its translation is CASSPWTEPGTDTQYF.

The rearrangement uses TRBV5-6 and TRBJ2-5; 7 bases map to TRBD1. CDR1 is SGHDT, CDR2 YYEEEE, per germline. V was pared by 5 bases and J by 2 bases, with 3 bases of the junction left unmatched. The CDR3 consists of 13 residues. CDR3: CASRPGQQETQYF. CDR3 in DNA: TGTGCCAGCAGGCCGGGACAGCAAGAGACCCAGTACTTC.

The chain employs TRBV5-4 and TRBJ1-4; D not resolved. Germline V CDR1 and CDR2: SGHNT, YYREEE (reference sequence). V lost 2 bases and J lost 4, with 3 bases in between. The CDR3 is 12 amino acids. The CDR3 is CASSFYNEKLFF. The DNA for the CDR3 is TGTGCCAGCAGCTTCTATAATGAAAAACTGTTTTTT. The full variable domain, completed using reference TRBV5-4 and TRBJ1-4, is ETGVTQSPTHLIKTRGQQVTLRCSSQSGHNTVSWYQQALGQGPQFIFQYYREEENGRGNFPPRFSGLQFPNYSSELNVNALELDDSALYLCASSFYNEKLFFGSGTQLSVL.